The 16 T cell receptor beta chains below all came from one sample that was sequenced in a study of blood T cells in healthy people across ages. Using a J-beta primer mix together with a sample-barcoded 5' primer, a second PCR was run for roughly 6 to 12 cycles. A single record per CDR3 protein comes from TCRdb applying MiXCR to the 5' RACE reads. The data show 790,000 or so distinct CDR3 sequences, roughly 46% seen once. The sequenced sample was blood. The receptor set was obtained from an elderly man in good health.

This clonotype was counted a few times. The J gene is TRBJ2-7, the V gene TRBV5-1; D might be TRBD2 (5 bases). V was trimmed by 0 bases and J by 7 bases, leaving 14 bases between them. CDR1 is SGHRS and CDR2 is YFSETQ in the germline V gene. The CDR3 is 14 amino acids. The CDR3 region is CASSLVRDYDEQYF. CDR3 bases: TGCGCCAGCAGCTTGGTTCGTGACTACGATGAGCAGTACTTC.

This clonotype was observed a single time. The rearrangement joins TRBV2 to TRBJ2-5, with 7 bases matching TRBD1. The J call may not be correct, given that the DNA end is closer to TRBJ2-1. There are 15 residues in the CDR3. CDR1 SNHLY and CDR2 FYNNEI come from the germline V gene. The CDR3 protein is CASSGQGVVGETQFF. The CDR3 region has the DNA TGTGCCAGCAGTGGACAGGGAGTCGTCGGAGAGACCCAGTTCTTC.

This clonotype was picked up a small number of times. The CDR3 nucleotides read TGCAGCGTGCACACAGGGACAGAGGGTTGGAACGGCTACACCTTC. Translated, it gives CSVHTGTEGWNGYTF. The V and J genes are TRBV29-1 and TRBJ1-2; 7 nucleotides agree with TRBD1. CDR1 is SQVTM and CDR2 is ANQGSEA in the germline V gene. Trimming cost V 6 bases and J 8 bases; bases outside gene matches: 18. This CDR3 spans 15 amino acids.

With respect to this clonotype: The germline gene is not matched at one end of the junction; a read error may be the cause. This rearrangement joins TRBV9 to TRBJ2-3; no firm D call. Germline-derived CDR1 and CDR2 are SGDLS and YYNGEE. The CDR3 spans 15 residues. CDR3 in amino acids: CASSEAPLSSDRQYF. CDR3 nucleotides: TGTGCCAGCAGCGAGGCCCCCCTGTCGTCGGATAGGCAGTATTTT.

In this sample, this clonotype turned up once. In DNA, the CDR3 is TGCGCCAGCAGCTTGGCGTATGAGCAGTTCTTC. Translated, it gives CASSLAYEQFF. The chain carries TRBV5-1 and TRBJ2-1, with D hard to call. V was clipped by 0 bases and J by 8 bases, with 3 bases between them. The CDR3 has 11 amino acids. CDR1 and CDR2 from the germline V gene are SGHRS and YFSETQ.

The CDR3 reads CASLRQGPAETQYF. Written as DNA, the CDR3 is TGTGCCAGCTTGAGGCAGGGCCCGGCAGAGACCCAGTACTTC. This sequence joins TRBV5-5 and TRBJ2-5, with TRBD1 as a possible D gene (5 bases). This CDR3 is 14 amino acids long. Per the germline V gene, CDR1 is SGHKS and CDR2 is YYEKEE (reference sequence). V shed 7 bases and J shed 4 bases, with 17 bases lying between them.

The chain combines TRBV4-2 with TRBJ2-7; D might be TRBD1 (6 bases). CDR1 is LGHNA and CDR2 is YNFKEQ in the germline V gene. There are 15 residues in the CDR3. Trimming pared 5 bases from V and 0 bases from J, leaving 14 bases between. The CDR3 region has the DNA TGTGCCAGCAGCTCCAGACAGGCCAGCTCCTACGAGCAGTACTTC. Amino acids: CASSSRQASSYEQYF.

This clonotype was seen a few times. This chain joins TRBV29-1 and TRBJ2-1, with D tentatively TRBD2 (6 bases). Trimming took off 4 bases at V and 3 bases at J, with 13 bases between the two ends. CDR1 and CDR2 from the germline V gene are SQVTM and ANQGSEA. The CDR3 spans 14 residues. The CDR3 is CSVGRETDYNEQFF. The CDR3 nucleotides read TGCAGCGTTGGGCGGGAAACCGACTACAATGAGCAGTTCTTC.

The chain employs TRBV5-1 and TRBJ2-3; 11 bases line up with TRBD2. V lost 2 bases to trimming and J lost 3 bases; unmatched junction nucleotides: 2. Germline assignment: CDR1 SGHRS and CDR2 YFSETQ. This CDR3 is built from 15 residues. The CDR3 loop reads CASSFGTSGTDTQYF. Written as DNA, the CDR3 is TGCGCCAGCAGCTTCGGGACTAGCGGTACAGATACGCAGTATTTT.

The chain is built from TRBV14 and TRBJ2-7; TRBD2 is a possible D gene (7 bases). The CDR3 has 15 amino acids. Germline loops: CDR1 SGHDN, CDR2 FVKESK. Trimming stripped 1 base from V and 3 bases from J, with 13 bases between. This CDR3 is CASSQVGASGYEQYF. The CDR3 coding sequence is TGTGCCAGCAGCCAAGTGGGGGCTAGCGGCTACGAGCAGTACTTC.

This clonotype was recorded once. Being one base from a much bigger clone, this may be a read error. The genes are TRBV20-1 and TRBJ2-7, with 8 bases matching TRBD2. This CDR3 comprises 14 residues. V lost 1 base and J lost 7; bases outside the gene matches: 9. Germline CDR1 and CDR2: DFQATT and SNEGSKA (reference sequence). The CDR3 loop is CSARGSGAVREQYF. The CDR3 nucleotides are TGCAGTGCTAGAGGTAGCGGGGCCGTCAGAGAGCAGTACTTC.

The gene calls are TRBV5-5 and TRBJ2-2; 10 bases are a match to TRBD1. Germline CDR1 reads SGHKS; CDR2 reads YYEKEE (reference sequence). Trimming at V came to 4 bases and at J to 6 bases, leaving 3 bases not matched to a gene. This CDR3 is 14 amino acids long. DNA for the CDR3: TGTGCCAGCAGCACAGGGACAGGGGCCGGGGAGCTGTTTTTT. It translates to CASSTGTGAGELFF.

The CDR3 region is CASRLSDRSYGYTF. CDR3 DNA sequence: TGTGCCAGCAGGCTATCCGACAGGAGTTATGGCTACACCTTC. The chain employs TRBV13 and TRBJ1-2, with D possibly TRBD1 on 6 matching bases. Germline V gene lookup returns CDR1 PRHDT and CDR2 FYEKMQ (reference sequence). V lost 6 bases, J lost 5 bases, and 16 bases lay in between. This CDR3 is built from 14 residues.

This clonotype was seen once. V is TRBV4-2 and J is TRBJ1-2, with 7 bases identical to TRBD1. The germline CDR1 and CDR2 sequences are LGHNA and YNFKEQ. The CDR3 is 17 residues long. The V and J ends lost 0 bases and 1 base, in that order; junction bases with no gene match: 8. The CDR3 DNA sequence: TGTGCCAGCAGCCAAGACCAAGCGACAGGGCTTAACTATGGCTACACCTTC. Translating gives CASSQDQATGLNYGYTF.

The chain is built from TRBV20-1 and TRBJ2-7; 9 bases agree with TRBD1. V gave up 6 bases and J gave up 4 bases; unmatched junction bases: 7. CDR1 is DFQATT and CDR2 is SNEGSKA in the germline V gene (reference sequence). This CDR3 is built from 13 residues. The chain's CDR3 is CSAGGQGVYEQYF. CDR3 bases: TGCAGTGCAGGGGGACAGGGTGTTTACGAGCAGTACTTC.

J is TRBJ1-4 and V is TRBV7-9; D remains unclear. Trimming cost V 3 bases and J 0 bases, with 5 bases left between them. This CDR3 is built from 14 residues. CDR1 is SEHNR and CDR2 is FQNEAQ in the germline V gene (reference sequence). The DNA of the CDR3 is TGTGCCAGCAGCTTGAGGACAACTAATGAAAAACTGTTTTTT. Translation: CASSLRTTNEKLFF.